These T cell receptor beta chains were read from a single sample in a study of metastatic and nonmetastatic thyroid tumors. TCRdb re-called clones via MiXCR from the PCR reads. This table holds some 41,000 clones, 13% found once. The material sequenced was blood. These receptors all come from a female donor with papillary thyroid cancer or a benign thyroid nodule (not recorded which). Some clones in this sample may be carry-over from other donors' samples. Both conserved end residues are part of each CDR3. A D gene is named only where the DNA matches it firmly. Some rows mark clone size as missing; the rest say once, few, many or name a class of expanded clone.

-	TRBV5-1	-	TRBJ2-6	14	CASSIPSGAIVMTF	TGCGCCAGCAGCATACCCTCTGGGGCCATCGTCATGACTTTC
TRBD1	TRBV20-1	-	TRBJ2-7	14	CSARDLGQGAEQYF	TGCAGTGCTAGAGATTTGGGACAGGGGGCCGAGCAGTACTTC
-	TRBV27	many	TRBJ1-1	14	CASSLRRVNTEAFF	TGTGCCAGCAGTTTAAGGCGGGTCAACACTGAAGCTTTCTTT
-	TRBV6-1	many	TRBJ1-1	14	CASSSEGRYTEAFF	TGTGCCAGCAGTTCCGAGGGACGTTACACTGAAGCTTTCTTT
-	TRBV10-2	many	TRBJ2-1	16	CASSDPPGLLYNEQFF	TGCGCCAGCAGTGACCCCCCGGGACTTTTATACAATGAGCAGTTCTTC
-	TRBV19	many	TRBJ2-2	14	CASKWDTNTGELFF	TGTGCCAGCAAGTGGGACACCAACACCGGGGAGCTGTTTTTT
-	TRBV6-1	few	TRBJ1-2	14	CASIQFGPQGGYTF	TGTGCCAGCATCCAATTCGGGCCCCAGGGTGGCTACACCTTC
-	TRBV2	many	TRBJ2-1	10	CASNSNEQFF	TGTGCCAGCAATTCGAATGAGCAGTTCTTC
TRBD2	TRBV28	medium-sized	TRBJ2-7	15	CASSRTSGSSYEQYF	TGTGCCAGCAGCCGGACTAGCGGGAGCTCCTACGAGCAGTACTTC
-	TRBV3-1	many	TRBJ1-6	15	CASTPGQTLNSPLHF	TGTGCCAGCACCCCAGGACAAACTCTTAATTCACCCCTCCACTTT
-	TRBV6-1	medium-sized	TRBJ2-7	15	CASSTERAVPYEQYF	TGTGCCAGCAGTACCGAGCGGGCTGTACCCTACGAGCAGTACTTC
-	TRBV5-4	-	TRBJ2-3	13	CASSPPAGDTQYF	TGTGCCAGCAGCCCCCCTGCAGGAGATACGCAGTATTTT
TRBD1	TRBV6-1	medium-sized	TRBJ2-1	16	CASNLDRVLSYNEQFF	TGTGCCAGCAACTTGGACAGGGTACTTTCCTACAATGAGCAGTTCTTC
TRBD1	TRBV28	many	TRBJ2-3	15	CASSVLGTGADTQYF	TGTGCCAGCAGTGTCCTCGGGACAGGGGCAGATACGCAGTATTTT
TRBD1	TRBV29-1	many	TRBJ2-1	14	CSVEARTGRNEQFF	TGCAGCGTTGAGGCCCGGACAGGGAGAAATGAGCAGTTCTTC
-	TRBV11-2	many	TRBJ2-4	13	CASSLRRFDIQYF	TGTGCCAGCAGCTTGCGGCGGTTCGACATTCAGTACTTC
-	TRBV18	many	TRBJ2-5	13	CASSPGVIETQYF	TGTGCCAGCTCACCAGGGGTAATAGAGACCCAGTACTTC
-	TRBV6-1	many	TRBJ1-2	12	CASSSRYGGYTF	TGTGCCAGCAGTTCACGCTATGGAGGCTACACCTTC
-	TRBV21-1	once	TRBJ1-5	19	CASSRAGTGEDGSNQPQHF	TGTGCCAGCAGCAGGGCCGGGACCGGGGAGGATGGAAGCAATCAGCCCCAGCATTTT
TRBD2	TRBV10-3	-	TRBJ2-3	15	CAISRGASGTDTQFF	TGTGCCATCAGTCGGGGGGCTAGCGGGACAGATACACAGTTTTTT
-	TRBV28	many	TRBJ1-1	11	CASRISTEAFF	TGTGCCAGCAGGATCAGCACTGAAGCTTTCTTT
-	TRBV11-2	-	TRBJ2-1	15	CASSRDLGGRVEQFF	TGTGCCAGCAGCAGAGACTTAGGGGGGAGGGTTGAGCAGTTCTTC
-	TRBV11-2	many	TRBJ2-6	12	CASTSGANVLTF	TGTGCCAGCACTTCTGGGGCCAACGTCCTGACTTTC
TRBD2	TRBV28	many	TRBJ2-2	15	CAGRRTRGVTGELFF	TGTGCCGGCAGGCGGACTAGAGGGGTAACCGGGGAGCTGTTTTTT
-	TRBV7-2	many	TRBJ2-7	15	CASSLEGGSTGRQYF	TGTGCCAGCAGCTTAGAGGGGGGGTCCACTGGGAGGCAGTACTTC
-	TRBV9	many	TRBJ2-2	16	CASSVGPARDTGELFF	TGTGCCAGCAGCGTAGGGCCAGCGCGAGACACCGGGGAGCTGTTTTTT
-	TRBV9	-	TRBJ2-7	14	CASSVDRSSYEQYF	TGTGCCAGCAGCGTTGACAGGAGCTCCTACGAGCAGTACTTC
-	TRBV19	many	TRBJ1-1	12	CASQGRATEAFF	TGTGCCAGCCAGGGTCGAGCCACTGAAGCCTTCTTT
-	TRBV2	many	TRBJ2-7	12	CASSEVGGERYF	TGTGCCAGCAGTGAAGTCGGCGGGGAGCGGTACTTC
-	TRBV6-1	few	TRBJ1-6	13	CATTGAYNSPLHF	TGTGCCACCACGGGAGCTTATAATTCACCCCTCCACTTT
TRBD2	TRBV9	-	TRBJ2-7	15	CASSGLAGGYYEQYF	TGTGCCAGCAGCGGCCTAGCGGGAGGTTACTACGAGCAGTACTTC
-	TRBV6-1	-	TRBJ1-3	13	CFINRDVGNTIYF	TGTTTCATTAACCGGGACGTCGGGAACACCATATATTTT
-	TRBV2	many	TRBJ1-2	15	CASSGGGRINYGYTF	TGTGCCAGCAGTGGGGGGGGTAGAATAAACTATGGCTACACCTTC